The next 15 T cell receptor beta chains were all read from a single sample in a study of T cell repertoires in cytomegalovirus infection. Each CDR3 protein gets one entry after TCRdb re-called the reads with MiXCR. The sample lists approximately 280,000 distinct CDR3 sequences, less than 25% occurring once. Their cognate antigens are unknown. The sequencing used cultured PBMCs, collected from culture after CMV antigen stimulation. All receptors derive from a human donor in good health (CMV status not recorded). Some clones in this sample may be carry-over from other donors' samples.

The chain couples TRBV12-3 or TRBV12-4 to TRBJ1-6; 11 positions match TRBD1. Unmatched junction bases numbered 2, after V lost 3 bases and J lost 7 bases. The CDR3 spans 15 residues. The CDR3 coding sequence is TGTGCCAGCAGTTTCGGACAGGGGGCCAATTCACCCCTCCACTTT. It translates to CASSFGQGANSPLHF.

The CDR3 nucleotides read TGTGCCAGCAACTTGGTCGGCGGTGAGCAGTTCTTC. This codes for CASNLVGGEQFF. The chain employs TRBV7-9 and TRBJ2-1; no clear D. Per germline, CDR1 SEHNR and CDR2 FQNEAQ (reference sequence). This CDR3 is 12 amino acids long. Deletions cut 7 bases from V and 9 bases from J, with 13 bases between.

The chain links TRBV7-2 to TRBJ2-1, with D maybe TRBD2 (5 bases). This CDR3 has 14 residues. Germline V CDR1 and CDR2: SGHTA, FQGNSA. With 1 base removed from V and 7 bases from J, the gap between germline ends came to 11 bases. The CDR3 sequence is CASSLGPSRNEQFF. The CDR3 DNA reads as TGTGCCAGCAGCTTAGGTCCTAGCAGAAATGAGCAGTTCTTC.

This clonotype was observed many times. This chain uses TRBV11-2 with TRBJ2-4, with unresolved D. CDR1 SGHAT and CDR2 FQNNGV come from the germline V gene. The CDR3 has 16 amino acids. Trimming left V 3 bases short and J 1 base short, with 13 bases between. CDR3: CASSFGSPLAKNIQYF. The CDR3 bases are TGTGCCAGCAGCTTTGGCTCGCCCCTTGCCAAAAACATTCAGTACTTC.

The chain couples TRBV18 to TRBJ2-1, with TRBD2 matching over 15 bases. V was pared by 2 bases and J by 9 bases, with 5 bases of the junction left unmatched. The CDR3 has 16 residues. Looked up from germline, CDR1 is KGHSH and CDR2 is LQKENI. CDR3 in DNA: TGTGCCAGCTCACCAGCGGGACTAGCGGGAGGAGTTGAGCAGTTCTTC. Translating gives CASSPAGLAGGVEQFF.

In its sample, this clonotype was seen a few times. V usage is TRBV28 and J usage is TRBJ1-4; TRBD1 matches at 10 bases. Germline V CDR1 and CDR2: MDHEN, SYDVKM. This CDR3 is 16 amino acids long. V was clipped by 6 bases and J by 5 bases; unmatched bases: 9. The CDR3 spells CASRLAPGQGNEKLFF. For the CDR3, the DNA is TGTGCCAGCAGGTTGGCACCGGGACAGGGGAATGAAAAACTGTTTTTT.

This rearrangement joins TRBV15 to TRBJ2-1; 10 positions match TRBD2. The V segment lost 0 bases and the J segment 4 bases; nucleotides outside the gene matches: 9. The CDR3 is 18 amino acids. The germline CDR1 and CDR2 sequences are LNHNV and YYDKDF (reference sequence). The CDR3 bases are TGTGCCACCAGCAGAGATTCCCCTGGACTAGCGGTTTACAATGAGCAGTTCTTC. It encodes CATSRDSPGLAVYNEQFF.

The chain is built from TRBV27 and TRBJ2-2; TRBD2 might be the D (6 bases). V was cut by 8 bases and J by 3 bases, with 25 bases left in between. The CDR3 contains 18 residues. Germline V gives CDR1 MNHEY, CDR2 SMNVEV (reference sequence). The CDR3 DNA follows: TGTGCCAGCTCAAGTCGGGCTGGGACTCCCGTACACACCGGGGAGCTGTTTTTT. It codes for CASSSRAGTPVHTGELFF.

The rearrangement uses TRBV20-1 and TRBJ2-5; unclear D gene. The CDR3 consists of 13 residues. The V gene's germline CDR1 is DFQATT and CDR2 SNEGSKA (reference sequence). V was cut by 0 bases and J by 5 bases, with 10 bases left in between. CDR3 coding DNA: TGCAGTGCTAGAGAGGTCCTAGGGGAGACCCAGTACTTC. Translation: CSAREVLGETQYF.

The chain couples TRBV7-2 to TRBJ1-2; 7 bases are a match to TRBD1. This CDR3 has 16 amino acids. Germline assignment: CDR1 SGHTA and CDR2 FQGNSA. V shed 5 bases, J shed 6 bases, and the junction held 15 bases outside the gene matches. The CDR3 nucleotides are TGTGCCAGCAGCCGAAGACAGGGACCAGCCTGGGATGGCTACACCTTC. Amino acids: CASSRRQGPAWDGYTF.

The table lists this clonotype with many counts. The V gene is TRBV6-1, the J gene TRBJ2-1, with 10 bases lining up with TRBD2. The CDR3 extends over 17 amino acids. The germline V gene encodes CDR1 MNHNS and CDR2 SASEGT. With V trimmed by 3 bases and J by 7 bases, 12 bases remained unmatched. CDR3 DNA sequence: TGTGCCAGCAGTGATGCTCATCGAGCGGGAGGGCAAAATGAGCAGTTCTTC. It translates to CASSDAHRAGGQNEQFF.

This clonotype was seen ten or more times. The chain carries TRBV6-6 and TRBJ2-1, with no clear D. The V gene lost 4 bases and the J gene lost 4 bases, with 8 bases spanning the gap. The CDR3 extends over 13 amino acids. Looked up from germline, CDR1 is MNHNY and CDR2 is SVGAGI (reference sequence). The CDR3 region has the DNA TGTGCCAGCAGTTGGCAAGATTACAATGAGCAGTTCTTC. Protein product: CASSWQDYNEQFF.

This clonotype was found a few times. The chain employs TRBV7-9 and TRBJ2-7, with D perhaps matching TRBD1 or TRBD2 (5 bases each). V was clipped by 5 bases and J by 0 bases, with 20 bases between them. Germline loops: CDR1 SEHNR, CDR2 FQNEAQ (reference sequence). The CDR3 is made up of 17 amino acids. The CDR3 DNA sequence: TGTGCCAGCAGCCCCAAACCGATGGGACGGAGCTCCTACGAGCAGTACTTC. Amino acids: CASSPKPMGRSSYEQYF.

This chain links TRBV7-9 with TRBJ2-2; 10 bases fit TRBD1. This CDR3 is built from 16 residues. Germline V gene sequence: CDR1 SEHNR, CDR2 FQNEAQ (reference sequence). With 3 bases clipped from V and 2 bases from J, the junction kept 3 bases outside the gene matches. The CDR3 reads CASSLGQGSNTGELFF. In DNA form, the CDR3 reads TGTGCCAGCAGCTTGGGACAGGGGTCTAACACCGGGGAGCTGTTTTTT.

Comment on this clonotype: This may arise from a read error, as a much more abundant clone is one base away. The chain joins TRBV7-2 to TRBJ2-1, with TRBD2 matching over 8 bases. The ends lost 8 bases at V and 7 bases at J; junction bases unmatched: 16. The CDR3 loop spans 16 amino acids. Germline CDR1 reads SGHTA; CDR2 reads FQGNSA. The CDR3 protein is CASCPLNWAGGNEQFF. The CDR3, as DNA: TGTGCCAGCTGCCCGCTGAACTGGGCGGGGGGAAATGAGCAGTTCTTC.